This paragraph reports one T cell receptor (beta chain). Profiling relied on immunoSEQ multiplex PCR, and the TCRdb table lists in-frame clones only, not all of them. The data show 65,000 to 85,000 clones, just over 95% seen once. The CDR3 is 15 amino acids. Germline lookup yields CDR1 MNHEY and CDR2 SMNVEV (reference sequence). After removal of 3 bases from V and 6 bases from J, the junction contained 4 bases not matched to a gene. The data were obtained in a study of technical replicates of blood from a few donors. The receptor was derived from a human donor in good health. The sequencing input was T cells isolated from PBMCs. The V gene is TRBV27, the J gene TRBJ2-1, with TRBD2 matching over 11 bases. The CDR3 sequence is CASSFGGLAANEQFF. CDR3 bases: TGTGCCAGCAGTTTTGGGGGACTAGCGGCCAATGAGCAGTTCTTC.